Below, 25 T cell receptor beta chains from the same sample are listed, as sequenced in a study of response to subunit inactivated influenza vaccine. Via MiXCR, TCRdb re-called the RT-PCR reads, giving one row per CDR3 protein. The data show about 780,000 distinct CDR3 sequences, approximately 18% seen once. The material was PBMCs from blood, obtained about 5 days after vaccination. These TCRs come from a man aged 50 to 60 who received an inactivated influenza vaccine.

The chain combines TRBV28 with TRBJ1-1, with D hard to call. The CDR3 is made up of 15 amino acids. The V end was cut by 8 bases, the J end by 1 base, with 17 bases between. CDR1 MDHEN and CDR2 SYDVKM come from the germline V gene. CDR3 sequence: CASAMTGQRNTEAFF. The CDR3 nucleotides are TGTGCCAGCGCCATGACGGGCCAGAGGAACACTGAAGCTTTCTTT.

The chain uses TRBV6-2 or TRBV6-3 and TRBJ2-1, with TRBD2 identical over 11 bases. V dropped 7 bases and J dropped 7; count of bases not matched to a gene: 9. Germline V CDR1 and CDR2: MNHEY, SVGEGT. This CDR3 region has 15 residues. The DNA of the CDR3 is TGTGCCAGCACTCTAGCGGGAGGCCCTTGGAATGAGCAGTTCTTC. This sequence encodes CASTLAGGPWNEQFF.

In this sample, this clonotype turned up a few times. At one end the junction does not follow the germline gene, possibly because of a read error. The rearrangement uses TRBV7-9 and TRBJ2-7; weak D call: TRBD2 (6 bases). Germline V lookup: CDR1 SEHNR, CDR2 FQNEAQ (reference sequence). This CDR3 has 12 residues. Written as DNA, the CDR3 is TGTGCCAGCAGCACCCGCGGGGCACCCTGGGACTTC. Translating it yields CASSTRGAPWDF.

This chain joins TRBV7-9 and TRBJ2-3, with D possibly TRBD2 on 6 matching bases. In germline, CDR1 is SEHNR, CDR2 FQNEAQ (reference sequence). V lost 8 bases to trimming and J lost 1 base, with 13 bases between them. The CDR3 spans 14 residues. The CDR3 bases are TGTGCCAGCTACGGGGGACGAGGCACAGATACGCAGTATTTT. Its translation: CASYGGRGTDTQYF.

This clonotype came up many times. The chain couples TRBV20-1 to TRBJ2-7, with D perhaps assigned TRBD1 or TRBD2 (5 bases each). The CDR3 contains 13 residues. The germline V and J ends were trimmed by 6 bases and 6 bases, with 18 bases remaining between them. Germline V lookup: CDR1 DFQATT, CDR2 SNEGSKA (reference sequence). CDR3 bases: TGCAGTGCCCAAATGGGGGTGGACGCCGAGCAGTACTTC. Translated: CSAQMGVDAEQYF.

This clonotype was recorded a few times. The chain uses TRBV10-3 and TRBJ1-2; D perhaps matches TRBD1 (5 bases). The germline gives CDR1 ENHRY, CDR2 SYGVKD. Deletions cut 7 bases from V and 2 bases from J, with 17 bases between. The CDR3 extends over 15 amino acids. Here the CDR3 reads CAITSWNGTNYGYTF. The CDR3 nucleotides read TGTGCCATCACCTCCTGGAATGGGACCAACTATGGCTACACCTTC.

A few counts support this clonotype. This rearrangement joins TRBV5-1 to TRBJ2-5, with 7 bases lining up with TRBD2. Germline CDR1 SGHRS, CDR2 YFSETQ. J was trimmed by 5 bases and V by 4 bases; bases with no gene match: 8. The CDR3 runs to 14 residues. The CDR3 DNA follows: TGCGCCAGCAGCGCCGGGGGGTTGAAGGAGACCCAGTACTTC. Translated: CASSAGGLKETQYF. The complete variable domain, with remaining parts taken from reference TRBV5-1 and TRBJ2-5, reads KAGVTQTPRYLIKTRGQQVTLSCSPISGHRSVSWYQQTPGQGLQFLFEYFSETQRNKGNFPGRFSGRQFSNSRSEMNVSTLELGDSALYLCASSAGGLKETQYFGPGTRLLVL.

This clonotype appeared a few times. The genes are TRBV4-3 and TRBJ1-2; D may be TRBD1 (5 bases). Trimming stripped 0 bases from V and 4 bases from J, with 12 bases between. Germline loops: CDR1 LGHNA, CDR2 YSLEER. This CDR3 is built from 15 residues. The CDR3 DNA follows: TGCGCCAGCAGCCAAGAGAGAGTAGGGGTCTATGGCTACACCTTC. This translates into CASSQERVGVYGYTF.

The chain couples TRBV10-3 to TRBJ2-1, with 11 nucleotides matching TRBD1. The CDR3 covers 17 residues. Germline V gene sequence: CDR1 ENHRY, CDR2 SYGVKD. Losses at the gene ends were 0 bases for V and 5 bases for J; bases not matched to a gene: 6. The chain's CDR3 is CAISESGGQGANNEQFF. The CDR3 DNA follows: TGTGCCATCAGTGAGTCAGGAGGACAGGGGGCCAACAATGAGCAGTTCTTC.

V gene TRBV30 combines with J gene TRBJ2-7; D gene ambiguous. CDR1 is GTSNPN, CDR2 SVGIG, per germline (reference sequence). V was shortened by 4 bases and J by 5 bases, with 15 bases between the two germline ends. The CDR3 totals 13 residues. CDR3 nucleotides: TGTGCCTGGAAGCTTCCCAGTTTGAACGAGCAGTACTTC. Encoded protein: CAWKLPSLNEQYF.

V usage is TRBV20-1 and J usage is TRBJ2-1; 12 bases agree with TRBD2. CDR1 is DFQATT and CDR2 is SNEGSKA in the germline V gene (reference sequence). J was trimmed by 0 bases and V by 5 bases; bases with no gene match: 11. The CDR3 is made up of 18 amino acids. The CDR3 DNA sequence: TGCAGTGCTGCCGGGGGCCCTAGCGGGGGGGACTCCTACAATGAGCAGTTCTTC. It translates to CSAAGGPSGGDSYNEQFF.

This clonotype was counted a few times. V gene TRBV5-1 combines with J gene TRBJ2-5; D ambiguous. The CDR3 sequence is 14 residues long. With 4 bases removed from V and 5 bases from J, the gap between germline ends came to 15 bases. CDR1 is SGHRS and CDR2 is YFSETQ in the germline V gene. The CDR3, as DNA: TGCGCCAGCAGCGGTCCCCAGTCCGGGGAGACCCAGTACTTC. It encodes CASSGPQSGETQYF.

This chain links TRBV11-2 with TRBJ2-2; D tentatively fits TRBD1 or TRBD2 (5 bases each). The CDR3 totals 16 residues. CDR1 and CDR2 from the germline V gene are SGHAT and FQNNGV. V was pared by 8 bases and J by 3 bases, with 19 bases between. The CDR3 DNA reads as TGTGCCAGCTGCGACACCGGGGCGGGTTACACCGGGGAGCTGTTTTTT. As protein: CASCDTGAGYTGELFF.

This chain connects TRBV11-2 to TRBJ1-1; possible D gene TRBD1, 5 bases. The CDR3 length is 16 residues. Germline V lookup: CDR1 SGHAT, CDR2 FQNNGV. Between the trimmed V and J ends, which lost 5 bases and 1 base, there was a span of 17 bases. The CDR3 sequence: CASSPRRTKTNTEAFF. In DNA form, the CDR3 reads TGTGCCAGCAGCCCTCGGAGGACAAAAACGAACACTGAAGCTTTCTTT. Full variable domain (missing parts from reference TRBV11-2 and TRBJ1-1): EAGVAQSPRYKIIEKRQSVAFWCNPISGHATLYWYQQILGQGPKLLIQFQNNGVVDDSQLPKDRFSAERLKGVDSTLKIQPAKLEDSAVYLCASSPRRTKTNTEAFFGQGTRLTVV.

This chain connects TRBV20-1 to TRBJ2-1, with D possibly being TRBD1 or TRBD2 (6 bases each). CDR1 and CDR2 from the germline V gene are DFQATT and SNEGSKA (reference sequence). The CDR3 extends over 15 amino acids. The CDR3 coding sequence is TGCAGCGCTGCTGGGGGGCCTTCCTCCTACAATGAGCAGTTCTTC. Its translation: CSAAGGPSSYNEQFF.

V gene TRBV2 combines with J gene TRBJ1-2; D is ambiguous. This CDR3 contains 15 residues. The germline V and J ends were trimmed by 3 bases and 4 bases, with 15 bases remaining between them. Germline V gene lookup returns CDR1 SNHLY and CDR2 FYNNEI. The CDR3 DNA reads TGTGCCAGCAGTGATAGGATAAGGGCTGGCTATGGCTACACCTTC. Encoded protein: CASSDRIRAGYGYTF.

The V gene is TRBV11-2, the J gene TRBJ2-2, with 8 positions matching TRBD1. The ends lost 7 bases at V and 3 bases at J; junction bases unmatched: 4. There are 14 residues in the CDR3. The germline V gene encodes CDR1 SGHAT and CDR2 FQNNGV. This CDR3 is CASTGQGHTGELFF. The CDR3 coding sequence is TGTGCCAGCACCGGACAGGGCCACACCGGGGAGCTGTTTTTT.

At least ten counts were recorded for this clonotype. The chain uses TRBV20-1 and TRBJ2-1; TRBD1 might be the D (6 bases). The CDR3 totals 14 residues. Germline V gene lookup returns CDR1 DFQATT and CDR2 SNEGSKA (reference sequence). V shed 1 base and J shed 9 bases, with 16 bases lying between them. CDR3 protein: CSARVGGTPSEQFF. The CDR3 DNA is TGCAGTGCTAGAGTAGGTGGGACACCGAGTGAGCAGTTCTTC.

This clonotype has a count of ten or more. The chain carries TRBV6-5 and TRBJ1-3; weak D call: TRBD1 (5 bases). V shed 0 bases and J shed 4 bases, with 10 bases lying between them. The CDR3 runs 15 residues. The V gene's germline CDR1 is MNHEY and CDR2 SVGAGI. The DNA for the CDR3 is TGTGCCAGCAGTTACTCGGGACGGGGAGGAAACACCATATATTTT. Protein: CASSYSGRGGNTIYF.

Only one count was recorded for this clonotype. V usage is TRBV12-3 or TRBV12-4 and J usage is TRBJ2-2, with D tentatively TRBD2 (5 bases). Trimming took 2 bases from V and 2 from J, leaving 27 bases between them. CDR3 length: 21 residues. CDR3 coding DNA: TGTGCCAGCAGTTTAAGTCTGGCCGTTTGGCGGACTCTCCCTAACACCGGGGAGCTGTTTTTT. Translating gives CASSLSLAVWRTLPNTGELFF.

This clonotype appeared many times. V is TRBV20-1 and J is TRBJ2-3, with D uncertain. The CDR3 totals 14 residues. The V gene lost 8 bases and the J gene lost 5 bases, with 20 bases spanning the gap. Germline V gene sequence: CDR1 DFQATT, CDR2 SNEGSKA (reference sequence). DNA for the CDR3: TGCAGTCTGAACCCATTAGGTCAGATAGATACGCAGTATTTT. Amino acid sequence: CSLNPLGQIDTQYF.

This clonotype has just a few counts. The rearrangement joins TRBV6-2 or TRBV6-3 to TRBJ2-1; 8 positions match TRBD2. The J segment lost 3 bases and the V segment lost 6 bases, leaving 7 bases of the junction unmatched. The CDR3 spans 15 residues. Germline CDR1 and CDR2: MNHEY and SVGEGT. The CDR3 is CASRASGSLYNEQFF. CDR3 nucleotides: TGTGCCAGCAGAGCGAGCGGGAGCCTCTACAATGAGCAGTTCTTC.

This chain links TRBV7-3 with TRBJ2-1; TRBD2 is a possible D gene (5 bases). The CDR3 is 14 residues long. Trimming removed 5 bases at V and 8 bases at J, with 16 bases between. Per germline, CDR1 SGHTA and CDR2 FQGTGA. The CDR3 nucleotides are TGTGCCAGCAGCGAGGGCGGAACCGTTTATGAGCAGTTCTTC. It is translated as CASSEGGTVYEQFF.

This clonotype turned up a few times. V and J are TRBV29-1 and TRBJ2-1; TRBD2 aligns across 9 bases. The germline gives CDR1 SQVTM, CDR2 ANQGSEA. This CDR3 has 14 residues. V shed 7 bases and J 0 bases; nucleotides not matched to a gene: 4. The CDR3 here is CSALAGSSYNEQFF. The CDR3 nucleotides read TGCAGCGCCCTAGCGGGGAGCTCCTACAATGAGCAGTTCTTC.

This clonotype has just a few counts. The chain employs TRBV4-3 and TRBJ2-7; 7 bases are shared with TRBD1. Losses at the gene ends were 4 bases for V and 2 bases for J; bases not matched to a gene: 14. This CDR3 region has 17 residues. The germline V gene has CDR1 LGHNA and CDR2 YSLEER. CDR3 region: CASSRTTGTENPYEQYF. DNA for the CDR3: TGCGCCAGCAGCCGAACAACCGGGACAGAGAACCCCTACGAGCAGTACTTC.